Given below is one T cell receptor beta chain in context. Its antigen is not identified. The protocol was immunoSEQ multiplex PCR, while the TCRdb copy is restricted to in-frame clones and leaves out a portion. This table holds about 680,000 clones, around 89% found once. This entry comes from a study of Ad26.COV2.S vaccination and SARS-CoV-2 variants. Treatment defined: 19 received Ad26.COV2.S at low or high dose, single or two shots; about 5 received placebo; per-sample allocation not given. Sampling was done on day 63 after the first vaccine or placebo injection. Wuhan-strain spike was delivered by a replication-incompetent Ad26 vector. Study conclusions and caveats: Overall T cell responses may have been underestimated by the analyses of TCR breadth and depth.

This TCR came from a person aged 18 to 59 who received the Ad26.COV2.S COVID-19 vaccine or a placebo. Material: peripheral blood, obtained in a trial of Ad26.COV2.S vaccine versus placebo.

The CDR3 loop reads CASSRGPYGYTF. CDR3 nucleotides: TGTGCCAGCAGCCGAGGACCCTATGGCTACACCTTC. The rearrangement links TRBV5-5 to TRBJ1-2; D gene ambiguous. The CDR3 is 12 residues long. V gave up 4 bases and J gave up 4 bases, with 8 bases separating them. CDR1 is SGHKS and CDR2 is YYEKEE in the germline V gene (reference sequence).